The clone carrying this TCR beta chain was seen just once. Its antigen remains unidentified. Assay used: immunoSEQ multiplex PCR; TCRdb lists only in-frame clones, some missing. The sample lists about 350,000 clones, about 91% occurring once. CDR1 is SEHNR and CDR2 is FQNEAQ in the germline V gene (reference sequence). Trimming left V 8 bases short and J 2 bases short, with 3 bases between. CDR3 length: 11 residues. The entry originates in a study of Ad26.COV2.S vaccination and SARS-CoV-2 variants. Study-wide findings and caveats: After vaccination, substantial breadth of spike-specific CD8+ and CD4+ responses was reported. Quantification of TCR breadth and depth may have yielded underestimates of total T cell responses. Those who received the vaccine showed greater spike-specific TCR breadth than those given placebo.

The sequence came from a human donor who had recovered from COVID-19. The rearrangement joins TRBV7-9 to TRBJ2-2, with no clear D. This specimen consisted of peripheral blood, obtained after recovery from COVID-19. The CDR3 sequence is CASANTGELFF. CDR3 coding DNA: TGTGCCAGCGCAAACACCGGGGAGCTGTTTTTT. Based on the CDR3 plus reference TRBV7-9 and TRBJ2-2, the full variable domain is DTGVSQNPRHKITKRGQNVTFRCDPISEHNRLYWYRQTLGQGPEFLTYFQNEAQLEKSRLLSDRFSAERPKGSFSTLEIQRTEQGDSAMYLCASANTGELFFGEGSRLTVL.